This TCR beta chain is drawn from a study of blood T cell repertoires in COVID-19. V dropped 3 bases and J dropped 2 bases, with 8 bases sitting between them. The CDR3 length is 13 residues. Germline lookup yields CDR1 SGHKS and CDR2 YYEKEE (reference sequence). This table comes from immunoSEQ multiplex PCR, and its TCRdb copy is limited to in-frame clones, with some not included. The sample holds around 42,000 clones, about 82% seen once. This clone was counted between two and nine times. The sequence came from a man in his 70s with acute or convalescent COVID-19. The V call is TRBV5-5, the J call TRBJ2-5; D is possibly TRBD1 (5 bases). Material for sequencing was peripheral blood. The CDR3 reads CASSSDTQETQYF. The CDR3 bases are TGTGCCAGCAGCTCGGACACGCAAGAGACCCAGTACTTC.